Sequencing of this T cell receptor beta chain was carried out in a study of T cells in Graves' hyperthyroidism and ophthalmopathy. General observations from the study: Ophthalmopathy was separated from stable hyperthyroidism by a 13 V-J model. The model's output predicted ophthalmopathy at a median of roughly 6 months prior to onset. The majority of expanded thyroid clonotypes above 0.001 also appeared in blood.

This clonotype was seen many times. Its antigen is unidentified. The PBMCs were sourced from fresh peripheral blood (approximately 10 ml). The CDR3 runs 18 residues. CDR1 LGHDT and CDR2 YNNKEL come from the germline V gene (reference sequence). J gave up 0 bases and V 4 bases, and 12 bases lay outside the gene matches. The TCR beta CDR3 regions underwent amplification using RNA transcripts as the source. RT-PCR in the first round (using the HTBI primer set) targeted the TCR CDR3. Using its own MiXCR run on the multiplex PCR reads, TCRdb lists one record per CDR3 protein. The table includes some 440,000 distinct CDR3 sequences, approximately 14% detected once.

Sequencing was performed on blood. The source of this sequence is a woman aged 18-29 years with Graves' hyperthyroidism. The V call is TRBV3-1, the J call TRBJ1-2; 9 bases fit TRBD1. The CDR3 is CASSRAGDRALANYGYTF. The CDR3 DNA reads TGTGCCAGCAGCCGAGCAGGGGACAGGGCCCTAGCTAACTATGGCTACACCTTC.